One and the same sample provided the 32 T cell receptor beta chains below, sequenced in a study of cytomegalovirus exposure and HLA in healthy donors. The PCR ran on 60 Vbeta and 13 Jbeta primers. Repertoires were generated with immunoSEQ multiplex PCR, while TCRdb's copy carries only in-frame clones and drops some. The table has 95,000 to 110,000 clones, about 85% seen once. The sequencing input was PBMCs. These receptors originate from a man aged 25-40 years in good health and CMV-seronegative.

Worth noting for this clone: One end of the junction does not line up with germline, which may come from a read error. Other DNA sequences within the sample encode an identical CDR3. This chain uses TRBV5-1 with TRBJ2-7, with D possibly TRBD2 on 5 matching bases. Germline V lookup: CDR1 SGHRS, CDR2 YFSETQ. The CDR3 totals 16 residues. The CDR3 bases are TGCGCCAGCAGCTTGGGGGAGCGGCTCAAATCCTACGAGCAGTATTTC. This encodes CASSLGERLKSYEQYF.

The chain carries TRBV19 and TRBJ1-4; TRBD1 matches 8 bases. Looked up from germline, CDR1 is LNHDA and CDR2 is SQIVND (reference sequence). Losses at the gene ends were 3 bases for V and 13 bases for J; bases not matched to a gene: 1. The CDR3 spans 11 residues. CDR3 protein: CASSMGTGLFF. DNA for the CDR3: TGTGCCAGTAGTATGGGGACAGGACTGTTTTTT.

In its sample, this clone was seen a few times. In DNA form, the CDR3 reads TGTGCCAGCAGCTTAGGACTAGCGGGACCCGGAGAGCAGTACTTC. Its protein is CASSLGLAGPGEQYF. The V gene is TRBV11-2, the J gene TRBJ2-7, with TRBD2 identical over 11 bases. V lost 1 base, J lost 7 bases, and 6 bases stayed unmatched. The germline V gene has CDR1 SGHAT and CDR2 FQNNGV. The CDR3 loop spans 15 amino acids.

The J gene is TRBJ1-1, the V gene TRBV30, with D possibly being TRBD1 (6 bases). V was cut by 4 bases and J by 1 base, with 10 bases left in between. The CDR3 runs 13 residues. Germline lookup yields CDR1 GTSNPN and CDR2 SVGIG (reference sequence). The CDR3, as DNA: TGTGCCTGGACCCTGGGACAGAACACTGAAGCTTTCTTT. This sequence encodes CAWTLGQNTEAFF.

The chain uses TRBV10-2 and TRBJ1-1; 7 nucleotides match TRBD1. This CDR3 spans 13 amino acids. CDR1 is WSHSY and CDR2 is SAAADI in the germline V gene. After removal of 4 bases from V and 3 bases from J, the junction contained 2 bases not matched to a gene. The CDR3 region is CASSGQGHTEAFF. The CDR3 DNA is TGCGCCAGCAGTGGACAGGGACACACTGAAGCTTTCTTT.

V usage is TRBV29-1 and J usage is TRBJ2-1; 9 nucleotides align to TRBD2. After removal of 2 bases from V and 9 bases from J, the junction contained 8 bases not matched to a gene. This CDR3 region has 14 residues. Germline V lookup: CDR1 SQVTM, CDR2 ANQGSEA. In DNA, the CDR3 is TGCAGCGTTGAATTTAGCGGGAGATGGATTGAGCAGTTCTTC. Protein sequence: CSVEFSGRWIEQFF.

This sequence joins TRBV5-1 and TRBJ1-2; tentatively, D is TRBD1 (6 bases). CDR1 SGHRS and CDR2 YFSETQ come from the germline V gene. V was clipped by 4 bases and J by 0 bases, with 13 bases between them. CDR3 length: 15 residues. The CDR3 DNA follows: TGCGCCAGCAGCCTAGACAGGAGTTCTAACTATGGCTACACCTTC. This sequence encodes CASSLDRSSNYGYTF.

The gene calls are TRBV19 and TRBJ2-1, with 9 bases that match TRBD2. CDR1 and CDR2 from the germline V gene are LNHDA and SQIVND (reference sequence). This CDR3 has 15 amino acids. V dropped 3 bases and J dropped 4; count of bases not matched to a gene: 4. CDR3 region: CASSMSGRSYNEQFF. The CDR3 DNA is TGTGCCAGTAGTATGAGCGGGAGGTCATACAATGAGCAGTTCTTC.

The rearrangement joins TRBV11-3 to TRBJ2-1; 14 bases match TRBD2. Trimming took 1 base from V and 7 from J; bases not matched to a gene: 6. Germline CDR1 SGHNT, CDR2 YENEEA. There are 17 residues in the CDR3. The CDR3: CASSLGGLAGDVNEQFF. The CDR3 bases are TGTGCCAGCAGCTTAGGGGGACTAGCGGGGGATGTAAATGAGCAGTTCTTC.

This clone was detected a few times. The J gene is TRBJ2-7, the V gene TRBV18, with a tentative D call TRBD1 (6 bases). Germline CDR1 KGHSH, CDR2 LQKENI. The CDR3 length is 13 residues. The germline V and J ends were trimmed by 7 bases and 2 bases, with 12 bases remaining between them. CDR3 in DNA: TGTGCCAGCTATCAGGACAGCGCCTACGAGCAGTACTTC. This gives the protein CASYQDSAYEQYF.

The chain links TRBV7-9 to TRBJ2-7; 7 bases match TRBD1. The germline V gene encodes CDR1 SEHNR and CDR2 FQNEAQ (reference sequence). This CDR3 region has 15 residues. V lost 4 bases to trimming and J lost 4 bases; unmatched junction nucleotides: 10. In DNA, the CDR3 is TGTGCCAGCAGCTCGGCCACAGGGGCTCCGTACGAGCAGTACTTC. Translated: CASSSATGAPYEQYF.

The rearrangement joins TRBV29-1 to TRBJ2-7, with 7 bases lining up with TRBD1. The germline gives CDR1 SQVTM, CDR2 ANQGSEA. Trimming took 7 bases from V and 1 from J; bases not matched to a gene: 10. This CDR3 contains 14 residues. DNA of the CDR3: TGCAGCGGAGTCCGGGACAGAACATCCTACGAGCAGTACTTC. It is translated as CSGVRDRTSYEQYF.

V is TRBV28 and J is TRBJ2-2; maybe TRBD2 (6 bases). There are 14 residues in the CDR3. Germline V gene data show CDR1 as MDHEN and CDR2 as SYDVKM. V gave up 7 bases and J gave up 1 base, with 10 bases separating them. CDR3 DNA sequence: TGTGCCAGCAACCTAGCGTGGAACACCGGGGAGCTGTTTTTT. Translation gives CASNLAWNTGELFF.

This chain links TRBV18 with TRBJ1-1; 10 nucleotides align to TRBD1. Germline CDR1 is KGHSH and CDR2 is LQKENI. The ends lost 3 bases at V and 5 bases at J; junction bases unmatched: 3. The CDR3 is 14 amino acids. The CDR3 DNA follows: TGTGCCAGCTCACCCGGACAGGGGGGAACTGAAGCTTTCTTT. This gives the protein CASSPGQGGTEAFF.

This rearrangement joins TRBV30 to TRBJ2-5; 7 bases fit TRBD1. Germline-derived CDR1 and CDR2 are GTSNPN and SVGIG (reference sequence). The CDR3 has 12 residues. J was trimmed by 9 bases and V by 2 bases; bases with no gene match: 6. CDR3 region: CAWSQTGAAQYF. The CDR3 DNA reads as TGTGCCTGGAGTCAAACAGGGGCGGCCCAGTACTTC.

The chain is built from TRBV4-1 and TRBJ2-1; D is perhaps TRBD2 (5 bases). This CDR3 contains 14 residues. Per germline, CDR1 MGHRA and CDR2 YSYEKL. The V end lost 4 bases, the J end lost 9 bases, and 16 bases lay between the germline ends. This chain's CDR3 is CASSPSDSAGEQFF. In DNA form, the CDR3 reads TGCGCCAGCAGCCCATCTGACTCGGCGGGTGAGCAGTTCTTC.

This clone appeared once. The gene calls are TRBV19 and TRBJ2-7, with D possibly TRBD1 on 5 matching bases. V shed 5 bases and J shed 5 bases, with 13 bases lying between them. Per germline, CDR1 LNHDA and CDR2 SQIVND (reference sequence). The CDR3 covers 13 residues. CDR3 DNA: TGTGCCAGTAGTCAGGGCCGTCGGGACGAGCAGTACTTC. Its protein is CASSQGRRDEQYF.

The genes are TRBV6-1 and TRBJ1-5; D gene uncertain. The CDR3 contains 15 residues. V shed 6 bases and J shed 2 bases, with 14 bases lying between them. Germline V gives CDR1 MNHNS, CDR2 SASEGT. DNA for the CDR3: TGTGCCAGCAGAGTAAGCGGGTGGGGCAATCAGCCCCAGCATTTT. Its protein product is CASRVSGWGNQPQHF.

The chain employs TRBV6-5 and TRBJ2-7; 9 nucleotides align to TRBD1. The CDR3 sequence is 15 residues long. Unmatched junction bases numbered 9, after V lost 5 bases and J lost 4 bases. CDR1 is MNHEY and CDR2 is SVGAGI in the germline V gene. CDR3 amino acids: CASSGGGTGLYEQYF. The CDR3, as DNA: TGTGCCAGCAGTGGGGGCGGGACAGGGCTGTACGAGCAGTACTTC.

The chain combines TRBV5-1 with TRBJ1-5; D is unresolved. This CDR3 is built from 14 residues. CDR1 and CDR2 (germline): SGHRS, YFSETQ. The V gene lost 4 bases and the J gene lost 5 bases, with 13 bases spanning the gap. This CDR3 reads CASSLGGRDQPQHF. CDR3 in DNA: TGCGCCAGCAGCCTGGGCGGCAGAGATCAGCCCCAGCATTTT.

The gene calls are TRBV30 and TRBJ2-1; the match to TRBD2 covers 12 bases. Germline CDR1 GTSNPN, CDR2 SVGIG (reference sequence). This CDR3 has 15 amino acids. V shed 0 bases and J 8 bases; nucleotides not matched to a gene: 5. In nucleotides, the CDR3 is TGTGCCTGGAGTGTACTAGCGGGGGGTGGGGATGAGCAGTTCTTC. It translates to CAWSVLAGGGDEQFF.

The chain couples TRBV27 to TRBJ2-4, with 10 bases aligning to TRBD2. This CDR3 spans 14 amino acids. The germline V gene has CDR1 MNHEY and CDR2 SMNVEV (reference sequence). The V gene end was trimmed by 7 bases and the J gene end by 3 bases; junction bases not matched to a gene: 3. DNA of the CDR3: TGTGCCAGCAATGTAGCGGGAGGCAAAAACATTCAGTACTTC. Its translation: CASNVAGGKNIQYF.

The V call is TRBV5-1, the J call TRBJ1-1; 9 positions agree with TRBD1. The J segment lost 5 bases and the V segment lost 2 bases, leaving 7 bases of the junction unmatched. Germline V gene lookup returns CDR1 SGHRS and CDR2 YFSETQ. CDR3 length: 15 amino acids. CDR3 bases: TGCGCCAGCAGCTTCGATGGACAGGGGAGGACTGAAGCTTTCTTT. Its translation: CASSFDGQGRTEAFF.

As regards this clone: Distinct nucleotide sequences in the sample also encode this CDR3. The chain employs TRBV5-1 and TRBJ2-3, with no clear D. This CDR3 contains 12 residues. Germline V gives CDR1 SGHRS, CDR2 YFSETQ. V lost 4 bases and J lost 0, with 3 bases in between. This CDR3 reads CASSPSTDTQYF. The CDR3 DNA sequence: TGCGCCAGCAGCCCGAGCACAGATACGCAGTATTTT.

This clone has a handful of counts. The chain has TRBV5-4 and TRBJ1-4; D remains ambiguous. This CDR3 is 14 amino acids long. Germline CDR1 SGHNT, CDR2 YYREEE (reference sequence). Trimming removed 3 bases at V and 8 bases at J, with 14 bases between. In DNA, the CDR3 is TGTGCCAGCAGCTCCCGACACATTCCAGAAAAACTGTTTTTT. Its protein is CASSSRHIPEKLFF.

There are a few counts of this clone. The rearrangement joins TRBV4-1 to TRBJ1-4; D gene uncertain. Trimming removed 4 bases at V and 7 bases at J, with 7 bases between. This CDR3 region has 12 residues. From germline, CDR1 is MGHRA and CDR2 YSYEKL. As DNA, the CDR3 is TGCGCCAGCAGCCCAGGACTTGAAAAACTGTTTTTT. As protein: CASSPGLEKLFF.

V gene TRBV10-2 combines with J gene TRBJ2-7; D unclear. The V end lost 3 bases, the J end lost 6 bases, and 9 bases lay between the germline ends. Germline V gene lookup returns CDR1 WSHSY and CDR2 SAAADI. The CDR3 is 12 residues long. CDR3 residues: CASSDRVFEQYF. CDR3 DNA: TGCGCCAGCAGTGATAGAGTCTTCGAGCAGTACTTC.

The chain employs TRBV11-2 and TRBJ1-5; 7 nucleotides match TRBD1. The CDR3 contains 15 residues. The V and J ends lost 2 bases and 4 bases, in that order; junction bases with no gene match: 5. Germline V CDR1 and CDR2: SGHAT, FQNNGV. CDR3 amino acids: CASSLRTGANQPQHF. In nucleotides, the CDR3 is TGTGCCAGCAGCTTACGTACAGGGGCTAATCAGCCCCAGCATTTT. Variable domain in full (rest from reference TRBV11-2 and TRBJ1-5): EAGVAQSPRYKIIEKRQSVAFWCNPISGHATLYWYQQILGQGPKLLIQFQNNGVVDDSQLPKDRFSAERLKGVDSTLKIQPAKLEDSAVYLCASSLRTGANQPQHFGDGTRLSIL.

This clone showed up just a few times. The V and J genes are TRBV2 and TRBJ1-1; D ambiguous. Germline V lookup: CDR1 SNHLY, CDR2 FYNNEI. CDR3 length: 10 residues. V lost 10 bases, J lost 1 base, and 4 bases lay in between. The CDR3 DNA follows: TGTGCCATCCAGAACACTGAAGCTTTCTTT. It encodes CAIQNTEAFF.

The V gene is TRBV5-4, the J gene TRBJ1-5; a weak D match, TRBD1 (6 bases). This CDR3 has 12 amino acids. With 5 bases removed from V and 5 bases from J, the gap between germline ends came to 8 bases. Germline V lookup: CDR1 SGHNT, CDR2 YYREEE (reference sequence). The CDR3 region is CASRHRDQPQHF. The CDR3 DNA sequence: TGTGCCAGCAGACACAGGGATCAGCCCCAGCATTTT.

The CDR3 sequence is CASSLVGSSGNTIYF. The CDR3 DNA is TGTGCCAGCAGCTTGGTCGGGAGCTCTGGAAACACCATATATTTT. This chain joins TRBV7-9 and TRBJ1-3; D gene uncertain. V was clipped by 3 bases and J by 0 bases, with 9 bases between them. Germline assignment: CDR1 SEHNR and CDR2 FQNEAQ (reference sequence). CDR3 size: 15 residues.

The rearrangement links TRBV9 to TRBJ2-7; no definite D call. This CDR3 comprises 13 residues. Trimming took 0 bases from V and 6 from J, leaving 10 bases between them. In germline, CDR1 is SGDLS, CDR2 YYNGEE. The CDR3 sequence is CASSVARSGEQYF. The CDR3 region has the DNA TGTGCCAGCAGCGTAGCTCGTTCGGGCGAGCAGTACTTC.